The sample holds a few counts of the clone carrying this TCR beta chain. Antigen specificity is unknown. These data belong to a study of CD8 T cells in ankylosing spondylitis. Study-wide findings and caveats: Earlier work had already found some motif variants in reactive arthritis synovial fluid and blood. Disease-linked clones proved CD8+ and comparatively uncommon in peripheral blood. Significant enrichment of disease-linked clones was reported in matched ankylosing spondylitis synovial fluid.

From germline, CDR1 is DFQATT and CDR2 SNEGSKA (reference sequence). The V end lost 1 base, the J end lost 3 bases, and 6 bases lay between the germline ends. The CDR3 has 13 residues. Generation of TCR beta libraries employed quantitative 5'-RACE incorporating molecular barcodes. TCRdb passed the 5' RACE reads through MiXCR, listing each CDR3 protein once. The repertoire holds 350,000 to 400,000 distinct CDR3 sequences, with 20% as singletons. Source material: blood, either unsorted or a sorted T cell fraction (not recorded which). This TCR derives from a male donor with ankylosing spondylitis or in good health (not recorded which). The genes are TRBV20-1 and TRBJ2-2, with unresolved D. The DNA for the CDR3 is TGCAGTGCTAGAGTGAGGTACACCGGGGAGCTGTTTTTT. Translated: CSARVRYTGELFF.